One and the same sample provided the 15 T cell receptor beta chains below, sequenced in a study of beta chain features in type 1 diabetes. What was sequenced were expressed TCRB transcripts, since all of the isolated RNA had been reverse transcribed. Profiling relied on immunoSEQ multiplex PCR, and the TCRdb table lists in-frame clones only, not all of them. The table lists 130,000 to 150,000 clones, about a tenth of them singletons. Material: central memory CD4+ T cells from blood. Receptors were obtained from a young man in good health.

This clone was detected only a few times. V is TRBV7-8 and J is TRBJ1-1; 9 positions match TRBD1. The CDR3 covers 14 residues. Looked up from germline, CDR1 is SGHVS and CDR2 is FQNEAQ. With 5 bases clipped from V and 4 bases from J, the junction kept 5 bases outside the gene matches. CDR3 amino acids: CASSLRDRATEAFF. The CDR3 coding sequence is TGTGCCAGCAGCCTCCGGGACAGGGCCACTGAAGCTTTCTTT.

This clone was counted only a few times. The genes are TRBV7-3 and TRBJ1-6; 7 bases agree with TRBD1. The CDR3 is 14 residues long. Germline V CDR1 and CDR2: SGHTA, FQGTGA. J lost 7 bases, V lost 5 bases, and 5 bases had no gene match. CDR3 in amino acids: CASSVGTVNSPLHF. CDR3 in DNA: TGTGCCAGCAGCGTCGGGACAGTCAATTCACCCCTCCACTTT.

A word on this clone: The sample contains more than one DNA sequence encoding this CDR3. The V call is TRBV27, the J call TRBJ1-2, with D uncertain. Germline loops: CDR1 MNHEY, CDR2 SMNVEV (reference sequence). The V end was cut by 6 bases, the J end by 4 bases, with 15 bases between. CDR3 length equals 14 residues. As DNA, the CDR3 is TGTGCCAGCAGCCCCGCGGGGAGCCCCTATGGCTACACCTTC. Translation gives CASSPAGSPYGYTF.

This clone was seen a few times. V is TRBV6-1 and J is TRBJ2-4; possible D gene TRBD1, 5 bases. The germline CDR1 and CDR2 sequences are MNHNS and SASEGT. CDR3 length: 15 residues. Trimming stripped 5 bases from V and 0 bases from J, with 11 bases between. Here the CDR3 reads CASSLGRVAKNIQYF. The CDR3 coding sequence is TGTGCCAGCAGTTTGGGCAGGGTAGCCAAAAACATTCAGTACTTC.

The CDR3: CASSNRLAGPSTDTQYF. The CDR3 DNA follows: TGTGCCAGCAGCAACAGACTAGCGGGGCCTAGCACAGATACGCAGTATTTT. V is TRBV14 and J is TRBJ2-3; 11 bases agree with TRBD2. The CDR3 sequence is 17 residues long. V was pared by 5 bases and J by 0 bases, with 7 bases of the junction left unmatched. Germline V CDR1 and CDR2: SGHDN, FVKESK.

This clone was counted between two and nine times. The rearrangement links TRBV27 to TRBJ2-1, with 12 nucleotides matching TRBD1. The germline CDR1 and CDR2 sequences are MNHEY and SMNVEV (reference sequence). The CDR3 extends over 16 amino acids. The junction had 9 bases not matched to a gene; V was cut back by 5 bases and J by 7 bases. The CDR3 sequence: CASSEAPGQGANEQFF. Written as DNA, the CDR3 is TGTGCCAGCAGTGAAGCACCGGGACAGGGGGCTAATGAGCAGTTCTTC.

In this sample, this clone turned up a few times. V gene TRBV7-2 combines with J gene TRBJ2-1; 8 bases map to TRBD2. The V and J ends lost 5 bases and 5 bases, in that order; junction bases with no gene match: 8. CDR1 is SGHTA and CDR2 is FQGNSA in the germline V gene. The CDR3 is 15 amino acids. The CDR3 nucleotides are TGTGCCAGCAGCCCCCGAGCGGGGGAACACAATGAGCAGTTCTTC. Translation: CASSPRAGEHNEQFF.

This clone was seen a few times. The chain combines TRBV30 with TRBJ2-7; D is unclear. Germline V gene data show CDR1 as GTSNPN and CDR2 as SVGIG (reference sequence). V was clipped by 3 bases and J by 9 bases, with 21 bases between them. The length of the CDR3 is 14 residues. The CDR3 spells CAWRASQFSLGQYF. CDR3 in DNA: TGTGCCTGGAGAGCGAGTCAATTCTCCCTCGGGCAGTACTTC. Supplemented by reference TRBV30 and TRBJ2-7, the full variable domain reads SQTIHQWPATLVQPVGSPLSLECTVEGTSNPNLYWYRQAAGRGLQLLFYSVGIGQISSEVPQNLSASRPQDRQFILSSKKLLLSDSGFYLCAWRASQFSLGQYFGPGTRLTVT.

A single count supports this clone. The chain couples TRBV4-1 to TRBJ2-1, with 13 bases lining up with TRBD2. Germline-derived CDR1 and CDR2 are MGHRA and YSYEKL. This CDR3 is built from 16 residues. The J segment lost 8 bases and the V segment lost 0 bases, leaving 4 bases of the junction unmatched. CDR3 coding DNA: TGCGCCAGCAGCCAAGATACTAGCGGGGGGGCCTATGAGCAGTTCTTC. Translating gives CASSQDTSGGAYEQFF.

The chain links TRBV19 to TRBJ1-5; possibly TRBD1 for D (5 bases). From germline, CDR1 is LNHDA and CDR2 SQIVND (reference sequence). The CDR3 is 14 amino acids. V dropped 7 bases and J dropped 0 bases, with 10 bases sitting between them. In nucleotides, the CDR3 is TGTGCCAGTACCCAGCAGGGTAGCAATCAGCCCCAGCATTTT. The encoded protein is CASTQQGSNQPQHF.

V is TRBV5-6 and J is TRBJ2-2; 9 positions agree with TRBD1. CDR3 length: 15 amino acids. The germline gives CDR1 SGHDT, CDR2 YYEEEE. The V and J ends lost 2 bases and 3 bases, in that order; junction bases with no gene match: 2. Written as DNA, the CDR3 is TGTGCCAGCAGCTTCCGGGACAGGGACACCGGGGAGCTGTTTTTT. Residues: CASSFRDRDTGELFF.

The chain recombines TRBV6-6 with TRBJ1-1; D remains ambiguous. V was cut by 0 bases and J by 4 bases, with 6 bases left in between. The CDR3 totals 13 residues. Looked up from germline, CDR1 is MNHNY and CDR2 is SVGAGI (reference sequence). The CDR3 protein is CASSYSAGTEAFF. For the CDR3, the DNA is TGTGCCAGCAGTTACTCGGCTGGCACTGAAGCTTTCTTT.

The chain joins TRBV18 to TRBJ1-6, with 9 bases fitting TRBD1. CDR1 is KGHSH, CDR2 LQKENI, per germline. CDR3 length: 16 amino acids. V lost 4 bases to trimming and J lost 9 bases; unmatched junction nucleotides: 10. The CDR3 DNA follows: TGTGCCAGCTCACGACGGGACAGGGTAGGAGTTTCACCCCTCCACTTT. Translating gives CASSRRDRVGVSPLHF.

A few counts support this clone. The chain carries TRBV10-3 and TRBJ1-5, with TRBD1 as a possible D gene (5 bases). CDR1 is ENHRY and CDR2 is SYGVKD in the germline V gene. V was clipped by 3 bases and J by 1 base, with 22 bases between them. The CDR3 contains 19 residues. The CDR3 nucleotides read TGTGCCATCAGTGATATAGGGGCCGCGGTCGGGGGGAGCAATCAGCCCCAGCATTTT. Amino acids: CAISDIGAAVGGSNQPQHF.

The CDR3 DNA reads as TGTGCCAGCAGCCAAGAAGGGGTGGGAGAGACCCAGTACTTC. Translated: CASSQEGVGETQYF. The chain joins TRBV14 to TRBJ2-5; TRBD1 might be the D (5 bases). Per the germline V gene, CDR1 is SGHDN and CDR2 is FVKESK. The CDR3 consists of 14 residues. V lost 0 bases to trimming and J lost 4 bases, with 9 bases between them.